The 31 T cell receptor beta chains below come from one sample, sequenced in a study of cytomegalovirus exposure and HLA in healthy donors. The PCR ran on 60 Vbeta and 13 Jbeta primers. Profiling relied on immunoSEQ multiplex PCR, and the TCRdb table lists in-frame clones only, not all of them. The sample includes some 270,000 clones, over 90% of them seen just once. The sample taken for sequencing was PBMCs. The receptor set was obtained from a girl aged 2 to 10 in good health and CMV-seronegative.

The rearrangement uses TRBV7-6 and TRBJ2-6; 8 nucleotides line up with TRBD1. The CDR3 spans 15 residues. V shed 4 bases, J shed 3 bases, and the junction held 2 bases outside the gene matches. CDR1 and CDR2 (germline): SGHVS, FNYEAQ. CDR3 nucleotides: TGTGCCAGCAGCTCAGGGGGCGTTGGGGCCAACGTCCTGACTTTC. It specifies CASSSGGVGANVLTF.

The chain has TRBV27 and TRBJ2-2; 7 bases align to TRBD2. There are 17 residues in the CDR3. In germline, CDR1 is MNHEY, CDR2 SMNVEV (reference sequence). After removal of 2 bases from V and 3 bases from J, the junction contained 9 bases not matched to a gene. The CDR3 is CASSLPPGLTDTGELFF. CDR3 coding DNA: TGTGCCAGCAGTTTACCTCCGGGACTAACCGACACCGGGGAGCTGTTTTTT.

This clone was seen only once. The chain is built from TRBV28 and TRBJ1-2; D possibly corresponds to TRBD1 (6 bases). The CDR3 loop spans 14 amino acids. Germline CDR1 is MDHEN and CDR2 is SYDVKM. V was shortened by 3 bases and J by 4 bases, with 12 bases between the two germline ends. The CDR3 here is CASSLDPGAYGYTF. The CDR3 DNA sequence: TGTGCCAGCAGTTTGGACCCAGGGGCCTATGGCTACACCTTC.

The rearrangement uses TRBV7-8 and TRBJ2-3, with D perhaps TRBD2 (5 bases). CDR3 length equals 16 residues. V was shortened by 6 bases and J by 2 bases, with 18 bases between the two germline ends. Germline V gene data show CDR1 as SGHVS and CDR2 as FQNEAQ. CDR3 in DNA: TGTGCCAGCAGACGCACCCGGGGTTTCATCACAGATACGCAGTATTTT. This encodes CASRRTRGFITDTQYF.

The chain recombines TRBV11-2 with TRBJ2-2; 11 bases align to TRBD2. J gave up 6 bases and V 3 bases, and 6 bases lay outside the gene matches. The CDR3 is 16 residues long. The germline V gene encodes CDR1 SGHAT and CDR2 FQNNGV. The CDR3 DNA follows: TGTGCCAGCAGCTTCCTAGTAGCGGGAGGGCCCGGGGAGCTGTTTTTT. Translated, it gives CASSFLVAGGPGELFF. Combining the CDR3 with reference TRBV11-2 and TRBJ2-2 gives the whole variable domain EAGVAQSPRYKIIEKRQSVAFWCNPISGHATLYWYQQILGQGPKLLIQFQNNGVVDDSQLPKDRFSAERLKGVDSTLKIQPAKLEDSAVYLCASSFLVAGGPGELFFGEGSRLTVL.

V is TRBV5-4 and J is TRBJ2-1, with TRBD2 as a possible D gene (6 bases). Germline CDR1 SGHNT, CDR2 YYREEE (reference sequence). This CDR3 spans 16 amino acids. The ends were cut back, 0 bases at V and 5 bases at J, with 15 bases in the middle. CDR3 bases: TGTGCCAGCAGCTTGGGGGGGAGGACATGGGACAATGAGCAGTTCTTC. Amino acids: CASSLGGRTWDNEQFF.

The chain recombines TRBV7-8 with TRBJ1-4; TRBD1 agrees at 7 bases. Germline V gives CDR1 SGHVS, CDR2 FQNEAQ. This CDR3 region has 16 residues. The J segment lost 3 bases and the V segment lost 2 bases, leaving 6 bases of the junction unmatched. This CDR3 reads CASSLPQGVANEKLFF. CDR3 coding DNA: TGTGCCAGCAGCTTACCTCAGGGGGTGGCTAATGAAAAACTGTTTTTT.

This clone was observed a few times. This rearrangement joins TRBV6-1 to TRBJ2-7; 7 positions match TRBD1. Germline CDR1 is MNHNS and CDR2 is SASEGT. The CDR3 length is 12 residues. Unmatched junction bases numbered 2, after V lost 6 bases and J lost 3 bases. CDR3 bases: TGTGCCAGCAGGAGGGACAGCTACGAGCAGTACTTC. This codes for CASRRDSYEQYF.

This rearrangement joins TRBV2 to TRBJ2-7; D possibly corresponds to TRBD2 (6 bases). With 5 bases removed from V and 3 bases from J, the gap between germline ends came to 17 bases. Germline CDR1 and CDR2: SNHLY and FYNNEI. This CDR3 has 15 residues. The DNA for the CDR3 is TGTGCCAGCAGTCAAGGGCGGGGACGGTTCTACGAGCAGTACTTC. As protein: CASSQGRGRFYEQYF.

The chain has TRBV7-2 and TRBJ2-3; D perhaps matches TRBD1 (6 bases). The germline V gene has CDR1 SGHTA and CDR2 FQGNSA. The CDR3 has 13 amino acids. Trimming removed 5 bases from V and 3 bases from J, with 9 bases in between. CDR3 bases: TGTGCCAGCAGCAGGGGGAGTACAGATACGCAGTATTTT. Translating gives CASSRGSTDTQYF.

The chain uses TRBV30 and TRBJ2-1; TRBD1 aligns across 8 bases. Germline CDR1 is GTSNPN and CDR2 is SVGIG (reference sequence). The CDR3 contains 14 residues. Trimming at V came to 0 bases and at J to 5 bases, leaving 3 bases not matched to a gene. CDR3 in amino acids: CAWSVTGGDNEQFF. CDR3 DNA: TGTGCCTGGAGTGTCACAGGGGGAGACAATGAGCAGTTCTTC.

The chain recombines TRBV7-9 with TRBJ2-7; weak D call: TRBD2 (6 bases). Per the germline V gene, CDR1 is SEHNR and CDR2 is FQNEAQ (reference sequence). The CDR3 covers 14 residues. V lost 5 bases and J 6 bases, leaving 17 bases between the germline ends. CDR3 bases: TGTGCCAGCAGCCCTGGAGGGATCCCCCCCGAGCAGTACTTC. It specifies CASSPGGIPPEQYF.

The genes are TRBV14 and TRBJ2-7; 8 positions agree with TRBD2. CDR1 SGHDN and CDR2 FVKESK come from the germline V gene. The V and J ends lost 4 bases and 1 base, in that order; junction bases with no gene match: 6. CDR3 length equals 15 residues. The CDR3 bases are TGTGCCAGCAGCCCCAGACTAGCGCCGTCCTACGAGCAGTACTTC. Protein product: CASSPRLAPSYEQYF.

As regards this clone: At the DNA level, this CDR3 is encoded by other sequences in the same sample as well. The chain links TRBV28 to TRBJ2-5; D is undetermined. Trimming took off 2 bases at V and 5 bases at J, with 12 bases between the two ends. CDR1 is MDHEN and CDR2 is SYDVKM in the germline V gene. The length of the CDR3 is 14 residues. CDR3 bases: TGTGCCAGCAGTTTACCCGGAGACTGGGAGACCCAGTACTTC. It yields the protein CASSLPGDWETQYF.

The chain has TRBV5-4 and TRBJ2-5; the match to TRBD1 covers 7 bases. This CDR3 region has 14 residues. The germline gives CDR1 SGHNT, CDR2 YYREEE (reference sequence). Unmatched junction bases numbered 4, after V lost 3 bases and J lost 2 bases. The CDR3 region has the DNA TGTGCCAGCAGCTGGCCGGGACAGCAAGAGACCCAGTACTTC. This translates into CASSWPGQQETQYF.

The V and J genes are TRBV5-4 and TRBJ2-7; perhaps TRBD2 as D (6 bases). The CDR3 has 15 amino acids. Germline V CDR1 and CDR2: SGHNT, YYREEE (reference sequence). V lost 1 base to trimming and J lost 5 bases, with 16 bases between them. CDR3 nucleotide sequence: TGTGCCAGCAGCTTGCGTGGAGGGTACCCCAACGAGCAGTACTTC. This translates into CASSLRGGYPNEQYF.

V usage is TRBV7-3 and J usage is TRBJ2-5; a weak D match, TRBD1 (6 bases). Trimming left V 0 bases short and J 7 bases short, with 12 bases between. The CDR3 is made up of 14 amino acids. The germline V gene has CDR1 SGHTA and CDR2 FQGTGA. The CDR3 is CASSLTGGPGTQYF. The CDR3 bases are TGTGCCAGCAGCTTAACAGGGGGTCCGGGGACCCAGTACTTC.

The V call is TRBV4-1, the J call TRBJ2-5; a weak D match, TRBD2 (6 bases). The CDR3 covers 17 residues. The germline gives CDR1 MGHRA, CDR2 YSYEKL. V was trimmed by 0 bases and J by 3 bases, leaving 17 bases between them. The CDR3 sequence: CASSQDLSSVTKETQYF. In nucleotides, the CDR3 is TGCGCCAGCAGCCAAGACCTTTCTAGCGTCACCAAAGAGACCCAGTACTTC.

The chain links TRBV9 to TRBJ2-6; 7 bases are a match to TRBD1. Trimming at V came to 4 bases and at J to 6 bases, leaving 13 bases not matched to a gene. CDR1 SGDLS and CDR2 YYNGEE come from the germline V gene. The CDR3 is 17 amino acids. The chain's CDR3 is CASSPRPRGRKANVLTF. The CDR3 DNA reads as TGTGCCAGCAGCCCCCGTCCGAGGGGGCGCAAGGCCAACGTCCTGACTTTC.

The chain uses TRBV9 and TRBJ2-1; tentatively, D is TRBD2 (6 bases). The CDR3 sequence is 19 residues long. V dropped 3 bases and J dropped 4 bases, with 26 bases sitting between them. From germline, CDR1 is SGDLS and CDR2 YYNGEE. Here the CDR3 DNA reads TGTGCCAGCAGCGCTAGTCCGGGGGTCGGGAGCTACAGGTACAATGAGCAGTTCTTC. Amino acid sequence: CASSASPGVGSYRYNEQFF.

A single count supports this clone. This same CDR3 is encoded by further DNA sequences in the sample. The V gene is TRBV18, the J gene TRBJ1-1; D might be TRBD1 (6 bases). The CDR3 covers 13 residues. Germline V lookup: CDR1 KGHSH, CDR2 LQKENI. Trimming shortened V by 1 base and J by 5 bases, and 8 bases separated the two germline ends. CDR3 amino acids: CASSPQQGTEAFF. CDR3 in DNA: TGTGCCAGCTCACCACAACAGGGAACTGAAGCTTTCTTT.

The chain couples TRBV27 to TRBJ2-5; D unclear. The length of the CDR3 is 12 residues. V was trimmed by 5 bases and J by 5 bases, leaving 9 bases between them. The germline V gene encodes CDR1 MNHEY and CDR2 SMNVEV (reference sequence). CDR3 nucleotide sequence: TGTGCCAGCAGTCCCTCCGGGGAGACCCAGTACTTC. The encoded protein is CASSPSGETQYF.

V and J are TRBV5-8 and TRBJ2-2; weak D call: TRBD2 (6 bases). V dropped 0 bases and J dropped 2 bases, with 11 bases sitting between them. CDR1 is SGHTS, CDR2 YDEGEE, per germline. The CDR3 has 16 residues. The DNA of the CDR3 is TGTGCCAGCAGCTTGGATAAGCGGGCTAACACCGGGGAGCTGTTTTTT. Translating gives CASSLDKRANTGELFF.

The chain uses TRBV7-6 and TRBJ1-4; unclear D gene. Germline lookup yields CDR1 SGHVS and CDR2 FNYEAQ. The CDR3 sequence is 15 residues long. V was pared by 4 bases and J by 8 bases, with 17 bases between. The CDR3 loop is CASSSGVGGGEKLFF. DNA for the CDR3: TGTGCCAGCAGCTCGGGTGTAGGTGGTGGAGAAAAACTGTTTTTT.

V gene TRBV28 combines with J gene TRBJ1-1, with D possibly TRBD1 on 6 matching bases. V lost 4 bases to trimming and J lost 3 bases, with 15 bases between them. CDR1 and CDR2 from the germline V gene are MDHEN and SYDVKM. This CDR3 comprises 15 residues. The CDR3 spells CASSSSRGRYTEAFF. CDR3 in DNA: TGTGCCAGCAGTTCGAGCAGGGGACGGTACACTGAAGCTTTCTTT.

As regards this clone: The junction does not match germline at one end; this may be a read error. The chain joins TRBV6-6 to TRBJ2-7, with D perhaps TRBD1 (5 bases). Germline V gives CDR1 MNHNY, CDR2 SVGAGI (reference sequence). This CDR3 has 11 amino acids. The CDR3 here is CASSDTGHLDF. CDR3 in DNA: TGTGCCAGCAGCGATACAGGTCATCTTGACTTC.

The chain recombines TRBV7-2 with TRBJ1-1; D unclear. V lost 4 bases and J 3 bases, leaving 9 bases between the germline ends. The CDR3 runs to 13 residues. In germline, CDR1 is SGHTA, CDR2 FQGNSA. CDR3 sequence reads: CASSSDFHTEAFF. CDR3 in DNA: TGTGCCAGCAGCTCGGACTTCCACACTGAAGCTTTCTTT.

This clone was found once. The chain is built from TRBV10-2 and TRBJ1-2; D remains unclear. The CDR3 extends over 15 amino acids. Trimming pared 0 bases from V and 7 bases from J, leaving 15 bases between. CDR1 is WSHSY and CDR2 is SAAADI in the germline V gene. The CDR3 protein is CASSESSPLDRGYTF. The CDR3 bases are TGCGCCAGCAGTGAGTCGAGTCCGCTTGATCGTGGCTACACCTTC.

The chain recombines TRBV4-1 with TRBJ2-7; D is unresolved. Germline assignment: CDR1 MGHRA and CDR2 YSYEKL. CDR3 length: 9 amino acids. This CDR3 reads CASSQDRKV. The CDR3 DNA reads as TGCGCCAGCAGCCAAGACAGGAAGGTC.

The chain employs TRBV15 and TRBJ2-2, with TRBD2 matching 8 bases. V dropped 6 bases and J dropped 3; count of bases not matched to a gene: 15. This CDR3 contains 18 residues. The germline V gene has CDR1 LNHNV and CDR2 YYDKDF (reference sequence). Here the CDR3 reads CATRDPPGGVVDTGELFF. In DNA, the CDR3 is TGTGCCACCAGGGACCCTCCGGGAGGGGTGGTAGACACCGGGGAGCTGTTTTTT.

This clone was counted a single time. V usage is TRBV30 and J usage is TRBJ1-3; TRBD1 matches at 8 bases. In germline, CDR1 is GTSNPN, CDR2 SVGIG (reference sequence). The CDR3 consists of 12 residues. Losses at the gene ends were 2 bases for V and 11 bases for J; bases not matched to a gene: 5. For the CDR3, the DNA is TGTGCCTGGAGTCCAGGGGGACAGGCCATATATTTT. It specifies CAWSPGGQAIYF. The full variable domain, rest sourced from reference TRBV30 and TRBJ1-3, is SQTIHQWPATLVQPVGSPLSLECTVEGTSNPNLYWYRQAAGRGLQLLFYSVGIGQISSEVPQNLSASRPQDRQFILSSKKLLLSDSGFYLCAWSPGGQAIYFGEGSWLTVV.